The 16 T cell receptor beta chains in this list originate from one sample, sequenced in a study of response to subunit inactivated influenza vaccine. One entry per CDR3 protein, called by TCRdb with MiXCR from the RT-PCR reads. Here the sample spans hundreds of thousands of distinct CDR3 sequences, 12% being singletons. The specimen was PBMCs from blood, collected on the day of vaccination. These receptors all come from a man aged 50 to 60 who received an inactivated influenza vaccine.

The rearrangement uses TRBV20-1 and TRBJ2-5; 7 bases fit TRBD2. This CDR3 is built from 15 residues. Trimming at V came to 0 bases and at J to 4 bases, leaving 8 bases not matched to a gene. The germline V gene has CDR1 DFQATT and CDR2 SNEGSKA (reference sequence). CDR3 sequence: CSARDGGRAAETQYF. The CDR3 DNA follows: TGCAGTGCTAGAGATGGTGGGAGGGCCGCAGAGACCCAGTACTTC.

The rearrangement joins TRBV27 to TRBJ1-5; 10 positions match TRBD1. V lost 6 bases, J lost 5 bases, and 13 bases stayed unmatched. In germline, CDR1 is MNHEY, CDR2 SMNVEV (reference sequence). The CDR3 contains 17 residues. CDR3 amino acids: CASSPDKGTGDDQPQHF. CDR3 DNA: TGTGCCAGCAGCCCAGACAAGGGGACAGGGGATGATCAGCCCCAGCATTTT.

The chain links TRBV7-2 to TRBJ1-4, with 8 bases that match TRBD1. Germline V gives CDR1 SGHTA, CDR2 FQGNSA. After removal of 5 bases from V and 7 bases from J, the junction contained 9 bases not matched to a gene. This CDR3 has 15 amino acids. This CDR3 is CASSPRQGPGEKLFF. CDR3 bases: TGTGCCAGCAGCCCACGACAGGGGCCTGGTGAAAAACTGTTTTTT.

The chain links TRBV20-1 to TRBJ2-3, with a weak D call TRBD2 (5 bases). The CDR3 totals 15 residues. Trimming cost V 5 bases and J 1 base, with 16 bases left between them. The germline gives CDR1 DFQATT, CDR2 SNEGSKA (reference sequence). The CDR3 sequence is CSAAVFRGGTDTQYF. The CDR3 bases are TGCAGTGCTGCCGTTTTCCGGGGTGGCACAGATACGCAGTATTTT.

This clonotype has a count of ten or more. The chain has TRBV12-3 or TRBV12-4 and TRBJ1-5; 9 positions agree with TRBD1. The CDR3 loop spans 17 amino acids. V was pared by 3 bases and J by 2 bases, with 8 bases of the junction left unmatched. The DNA for the CDR3 is TGTGCCAGCAGTTTCTCCGGGTGGACAGGGGGCAATCAGCCCCAGCATTTT. Translating gives CASSFSGWTGGNQPQHF.

The rearrangement uses TRBV20-1 and TRBJ2-7; TRBD2 matches 11 bases. This CDR3 region has 15 residues. Germline-derived CDR1 and CDR2 are DFQATT and SNEGSKA (reference sequence). Trimming took 3 bases from V and 2 from J; bases not matched to a gene: 6. CDR3 DNA: TGCAGTGCTAGTGGATTAGCGGGAGGGACCTACGAGCAGTACTTC. Its protein product is CSASGLAGGTYEQYF.

V is TRBV5-5 and J is TRBJ2-6; D is perhaps TRBD1 (6 bases). CDR1 is SGHKS, CDR2 YYEKEE, per germline (reference sequence). Trimming shortened V by 1 base and J by 0 bases, and 11 bases separated the two germline ends. The CDR3 contains 17 residues. CDR3 region: CASSLRDTSSGANVLTF. DNA for the CDR3: TGTGCCAGCAGCTTGAGGGACACTTCCTCTGGGGCCAACGTCCTGACTTTC.

This clonotype appeared many times. The chain couples TRBV9 to TRBJ2-3, with D maybe TRBD1 (5 bases). CDR1 and CDR2 from the germline V gene are SGDLS and YYNGEE. Trimming cost V 2 bases and J 1 base, with 5 bases left between them. CDR3 size: 13 residues. CDR3 nucleotides: TGTGCCAGCAGCGTGACAGGCACAGATACGCAGTATTTT. Protein product: CASSVTGTDTQYF.

This clonotype was recorded a few times. The rearrangement uses TRBV20-1 and TRBJ2-5; TRBD2 matches at 11 bases. The length of the CDR3 is 17 residues. Germline CDR1 DFQATT, CDR2 SNEGSKA (reference sequence). J was trimmed by 7 bases and V by 6 bases; bases with no gene match: 19. The CDR3 spells CSAKGRTSGPGVGTQYF. The CDR3 bases are TGCAGTGCCAAAGGGCGGACTAGCGGGCCAGGGGTGGGGACCCAGTACTTC.

This clonotype has more than one count but fewer than ten. The J gene is TRBJ2-3, the V gene TRBV12-5; no clear D. The CDR3 sequence is 14 residues long. V lost 2 bases and J lost 1, with 7 bases in between. Germline V gene lookup returns CDR1 LGHNT and CDR2 FRNRAP. This chain's CDR3 is CASGLLERTDTQYF. CDR3 in DNA: TGTGCTAGTGGTTTGTTGGAACGCACAGATACGCAGTATTTT.

J is TRBJ2-5 and V is TRBV3-1, with TRBD2 matching over 14 bases. Germline CDR1 is LGHDT and CDR2 is YNNKEL (reference sequence). The CDR3 has 17 residues. The junction had 3 bases not matched to a gene; V was cut back by 0 bases and J by 3 bases. The CDR3 here is CASSQELGLAGEETQYF. CDR3 sequence (DNA): TGTGCCAGCAGCCAAGAGTTGGGACTAGCGGGAGAAGAGACCCAGTACTTC.

The chain uses TRBV4-3 and TRBJ2-7; 8 bases line up with TRBD1. Germline trimming cut 2 bases from V and 5 bases from J; bases unmatched to any gene: 8. Germline CDR1 LGHNA, CDR2 YSLEER. This CDR3 has 15 residues. DNA of the CDR3: TGCGCCAGCAGCCAAAACAGGGGGTTAGGGAACGAGCAGTACTTC. Translated, it gives CASSQNRGLGNEQYF.

The table lists this clonotype with many counts. The rearrangement joins TRBV27 to TRBJ1-5; 8 bases fit TRBD1. CDR1 and CDR2 from the germline V gene are MNHEY and SMNVEV (reference sequence). V shed 0 bases, J shed 5 bases, and the junction held 9 bases outside the gene matches. The CDR3 runs 17 residues. The CDR3 nucleotides are TGTGCCAGCAGTTTATCGGGACAGGTTGGGCTGGATCAGCCCCAGCATTTT. Protein product: CASSLSGQVGLDQPQHF.

This clonotype appeared a few times. The CDR3 spells CASSKRGREGNTGELFF. CDR3 coding DNA: TGCGCCAGCAGCAAAAGGGGCAGGGAGGGCAACACCGGGGAGCTGTTTTTT. This chain joins TRBV4-3 and TRBJ2-2; TRBD2 aligns across 7 bases. This CDR3 has 17 residues. V lost 5 bases and J lost 2; bases outside the gene matches: 11. Germline V CDR1 and CDR2: LGHNA, YSLEER.

The chain carries TRBV12-3 or TRBV12-4 and TRBJ1-6, with D unclear. Trimming left V 6 bases short and J 5 bases short, with 17 bases between. This CDR3 region has 16 residues. In nucleotides, the CDR3 is TGTGCCAGCAGCCTCACGACGACGGTCAATAATTCACCCCTCCACTTT. Residues: CASSLTTTVNNSPLHF.

This clonotype came up a few times. The chain uses TRBV4-2 and TRBJ1-1, with D uncertain. Per the germline V gene, CDR1 is LGHNA and CDR2 is YNFKEQ. The CDR3 is 15 residues long. V lost 0 bases and J 7 bases, leaving 15 bases between the germline ends. CDR3 DNA sequence: TGTGCCAGCAGCCAAGATACGGCCTCTCCGTTTGAAGCTTTCTTT. It codes for CASSQDTASPFEAFF.